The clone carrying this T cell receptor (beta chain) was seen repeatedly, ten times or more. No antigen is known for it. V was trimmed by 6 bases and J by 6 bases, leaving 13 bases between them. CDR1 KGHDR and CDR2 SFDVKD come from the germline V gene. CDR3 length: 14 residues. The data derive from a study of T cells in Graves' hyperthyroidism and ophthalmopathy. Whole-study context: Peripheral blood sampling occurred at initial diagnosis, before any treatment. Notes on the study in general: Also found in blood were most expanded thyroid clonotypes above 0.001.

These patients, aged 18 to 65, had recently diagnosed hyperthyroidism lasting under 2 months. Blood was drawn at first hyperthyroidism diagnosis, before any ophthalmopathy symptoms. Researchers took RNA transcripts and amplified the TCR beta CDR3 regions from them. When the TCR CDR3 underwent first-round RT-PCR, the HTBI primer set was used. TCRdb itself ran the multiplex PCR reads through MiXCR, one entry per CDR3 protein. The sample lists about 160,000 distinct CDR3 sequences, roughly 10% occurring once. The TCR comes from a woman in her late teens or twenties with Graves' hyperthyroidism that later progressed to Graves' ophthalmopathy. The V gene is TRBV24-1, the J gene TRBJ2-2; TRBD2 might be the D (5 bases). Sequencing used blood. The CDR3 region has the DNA TGTGCCACCAGTTTGAGAGGGCAGGCCGGGGAGCTGTTTTTT. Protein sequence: CATSLRGQAGELFF.